These 12 T cell receptor beta chains were all obtained from the same sample, sequenced in a study of response to subunit inactivated influenza vaccine. Each CDR3 protein gets one entry after TCRdb re-called the RT-PCR reads with MiXCR. The data show roughly 550,000 distinct CDR3 sequences, with 20% to 25% seen just once and 2.5% to 3% held by the top ten. In addition, the sample was reused for a study of T cells expressing NK-cell markers. From that paper: Generation of TCR beta cDNA was performed by 5'RACE template switching incorporating UMIs.

The starting material was CD4+ T cells sorted from PBMCs, obtained roughly 12 days after vaccination. These receptors all come from a man aged 45-65 years who received an inactivated influenza vaccine.

The chain combines TRBV20-1 with TRBJ1-6, with D possibly TRBD1 on 6 matching bases. The CDR3 is 14 residues long. CDR1 is DFQATT, CDR2 SNEGSKA, per germline (reference sequence). The V and J ends lost 6 bases and 8 bases respectively, with 17 bases between them. This chain's CDR3 is CSAKQGGGHSPLHF. The CDR3 DNA reads as TGCAGTGCCAAACAGGGAGGAGGGCATTCACCCCTCCACTTT.

The CDR3 bases are TGTGCCAGCAGCCGGACAGGGGCCTATGAGCAGTTCTTC. Translated: CASSRTGAYEQFF. The chain recombines TRBV28 with TRBJ2-1; 9 bases match TRBD1. This CDR3 is 13 amino acids long. V lost 6 bases, J lost 8 bases, and 5 bases stayed unmatched. Germline CDR1 reads MDHEN; CDR2 reads SYDVKM. The variable domain in full, completed from reference TRBV28 and TRBJ2-1, reads DVKVTQSSRYLVKRTGEKVFLECVQDMDHENMFWYRQDPGLGLRLIYFSYDVKMKEKGDIPEGYSVSREKKERFSLILESASTNQTSMYLCASSRTGAYEQFFGPGTRLTVL.

The V call is TRBV3-1, the J call TRBJ2-3, with a weak D call TRBD2 (5 bases). This CDR3 has 16 amino acids. CDR1 is LGHDT and CDR2 is YNNKEL in the germline V gene (reference sequence). V lost 4 bases and J 6 bases, leaving 20 bases between the germline ends. The CDR3 spells CASSRDVGAGADTQYF. CDR3 coding DNA: TGTGCCAGCAGCCGAGACGTGGGTGCGGGTGCTGATACGCAGTATTTT.

Only a few counts were recorded for this clonotype. The chain couples TRBV12-3 or TRBV12-4 to TRBJ2-3; D gene uncertain. The V and J ends lost 6 bases and 5 bases respectively, with 9 bases between them. This CDR3 has 12 residues. This CDR3 reads CASRMWEDTQYF. The DNA of the CDR3 is TGTGCCAGCAGAATGTGGGAAGATACGCAGTATTTT.

This clonotype has a handful of counts. This chain links TRBV11-3 with TRBJ2-1; D may correspond to TRBD1 or TRBD2 (5 bases each). V lost 0 bases to trimming and J lost 3 bases, with 12 bases between them. The length of the CDR3 is 16 residues. Germline V lookup: CDR1 SGHNT, CDR2 YENEEA. CDR3 amino acids: CASSLDASGGYNEQFF. CDR3 bases: TGTGCCAGCAGCTTAGATGCAAGTGGGGGCTACAATGAGCAGTTCTTC.

J is TRBJ2-5 and V is TRBV7-2; D is tentatively TRBD1 or TRBD2 (5 bases each). V shed 8 bases and J shed 4 bases, with 14 bases lying between them. This CDR3 contains 13 residues. Germline CDR1 is SGHTA and CDR2 is FQGNSA. CDR3 region: CASADGGGETQYF. CDR3 in DNA: TGTGCCAGCGCGGACGGTGGGGGAGAGACCCAGTACTTC.

Many counts were recorded for this clonotype. This chain connects TRBV4-3 to TRBJ1-4, with a weak D call TRBD1 (6 bases). The CDR3 runs 17 residues. Per the germline V gene, CDR1 is LGHNA and CDR2 is YSLEER. Trimming left V 0 bases short and J 7 bases short, with 18 bases between. The CDR3 region is CASSQDQDLDRGEKLFF. The CDR3 bases are TGCGCCAGCAGCCAAGACCAAGATCTGGACAGAGGTGAAAAACTGTTTTTT.

The chain is built from TRBV24-1 and TRBJ2-3; TRBD2 aligns across 8 bases. J lost 2 bases, V lost 3 bases, and 3 bases had no gene match. The CDR3 has 15 amino acids. Germline CDR1 and CDR2: KGHDR and SFDVKD. The CDR3 sequence: CATSDSGGLTDTQYF. CDR3 nucleotides: TGTGCCACCAGTGATAGCGGGGGACTCACAGATACGCAGTATTTT.

This clonotype was picked up a small number of times. The CDR3 loop reads CAISEVLGGTNEQFF. The CDR3 nucleotides read TGTGCCATCAGTGAGGTTTTAGGGGGGACCAATGAGCAGTTCTTC. The V and J genes are TRBV10-3 and TRBJ2-1, with D tentatively TRBD1 or TRBD2 (6 bases each). Per the germline V gene, CDR1 is ENHRY and CDR2 is SYGVKD. V lost 2 bases and J lost 6, with 14 bases in between. The CDR3 consists of 15 residues.

Only a few counts were recorded for this clonotype. The rearrangement links TRBV5-1 to TRBJ2-7; 10 nucleotides line up with TRBD2. V shed 5 bases and J 1 base; nucleotides not matched to a gene: 6. The length of the CDR3 is 15 residues. Per germline, CDR1 SGHRS and CDR2 YFSETQ. In DNA form, the CDR3 reads TGCGCCAGCAGTTCCATAGCGGGAGGTTCCTACGAGCAGTACTTC. This encodes CASSSIAGGSYEQYF.

The rearrangement joins TRBV3-1 to TRBJ1-2; D not resolved. This CDR3 contains 13 residues. Per germline, CDR1 LGHDT and CDR2 YNNKEL (reference sequence). The V end lost 0 bases, the J end lost 5 bases, and 7 bases lay between the germline ends. CDR3 region: CASSQEGAYGYTF. CDR3 bases: TGTGCCAGCAGCCAAGAAGGAGCATATGGCTACACCTTC.

This clonotype has a handful of counts. The CDR3 DNA sequence: TGTGCCAGCAACCAAGGGGGTGGTGAGCAGTTCTTC. Translation: CASNQGGGEQFF. V and J are TRBV12-3 or TRBV12-4 and TRBJ2-1; tentatively, D is TRBD1 (6 bases). CDR3 length: 12 amino acids. V lost 7 bases to trimming and J lost 9 bases, with 13 bases between them.